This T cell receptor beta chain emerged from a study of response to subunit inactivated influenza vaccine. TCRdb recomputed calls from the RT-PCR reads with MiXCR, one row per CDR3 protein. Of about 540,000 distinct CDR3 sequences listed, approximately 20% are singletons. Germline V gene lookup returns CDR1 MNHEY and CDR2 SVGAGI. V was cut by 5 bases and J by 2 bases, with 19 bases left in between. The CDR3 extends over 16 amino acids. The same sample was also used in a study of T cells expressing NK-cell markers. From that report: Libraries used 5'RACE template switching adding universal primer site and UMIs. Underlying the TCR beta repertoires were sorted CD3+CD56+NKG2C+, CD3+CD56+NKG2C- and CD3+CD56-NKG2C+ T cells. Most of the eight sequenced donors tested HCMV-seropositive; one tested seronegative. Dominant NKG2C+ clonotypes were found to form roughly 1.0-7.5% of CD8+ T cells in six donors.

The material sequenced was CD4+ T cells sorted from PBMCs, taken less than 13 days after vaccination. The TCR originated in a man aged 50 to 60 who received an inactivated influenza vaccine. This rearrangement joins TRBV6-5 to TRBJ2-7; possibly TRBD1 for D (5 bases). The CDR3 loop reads CASSHTLSGPTYEQYF. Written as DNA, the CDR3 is TGTGCCAGCAGTCACACCCTATCAGGGCCGACCTACGAGCAGTACTTC.